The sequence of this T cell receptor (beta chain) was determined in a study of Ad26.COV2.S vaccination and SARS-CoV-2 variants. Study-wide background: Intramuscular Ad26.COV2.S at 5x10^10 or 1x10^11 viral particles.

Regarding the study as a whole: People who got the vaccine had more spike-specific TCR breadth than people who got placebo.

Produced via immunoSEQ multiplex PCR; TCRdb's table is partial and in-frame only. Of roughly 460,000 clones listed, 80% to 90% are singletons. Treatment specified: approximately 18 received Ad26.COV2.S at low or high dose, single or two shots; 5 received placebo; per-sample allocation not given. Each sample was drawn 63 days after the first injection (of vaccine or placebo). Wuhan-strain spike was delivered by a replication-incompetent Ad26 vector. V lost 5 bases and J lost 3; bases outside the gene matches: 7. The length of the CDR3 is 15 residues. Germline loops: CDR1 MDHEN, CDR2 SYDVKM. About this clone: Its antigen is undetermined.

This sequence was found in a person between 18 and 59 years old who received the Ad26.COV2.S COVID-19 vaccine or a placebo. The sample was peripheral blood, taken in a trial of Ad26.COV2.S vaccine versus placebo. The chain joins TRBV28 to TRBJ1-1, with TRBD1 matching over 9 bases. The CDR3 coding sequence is TGTGCCAGCAGTGCCCTGGGACAGGGAGACACTGAAGCTTTCTTT. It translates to CASSALGQGDTEAFF.